This T cell receptor beta chain was recovered during a study of blood T cell repertoires in COVID-19. Looking at the study overall: COVID-19 samples collected from the United States, Italy and Spain covered acute and convalescent phases. Nucleic acid was either cDNA or gDNA, and it came from T cells, B-cell-depleted T cells, or PBMCs.

In the source study's methods: It was from reference gene primer amplification that nucleated cell counts were estimated. TCRdb's table, derived via immunoSEQ multiplex PCR, lists solely in-frame clones and lacks some. V and J calls and clone size come straight from that table; D and trimming were deduced from the DNA. The data show around 250,000 clones, 65% to 85% seen once. V shed 2 bases, J shed 5 bases, and the junction held 7 bases outside the gene matches. CDR1 is KGHDR and CDR2 is SFDVKD in the germline V gene. The CDR3 extends over 15 amino acids. The rearrangement joins TRBV24-1 to TRBJ2-5; 7 bases line up with TRBD1. The receptor's source is a man of 80 years or more with acute or convalescent COVID-19. What was sequenced was peripheral blood. CDR3 in amino acids: CATSDSRQGWETQYF. CDR3 DNA sequence: TGTGCCACCAGTGATTCAAGACAGGGCTGGGAGACCCAGTACTTC.